Listed below are T cell receptor beta chains from one sample, sequenced in a study of blood T cell repertoires in COVID-19. Generated by immunoSEQ multiplex PCR, the TCRdb table keeps only in-frame clones and is missing some. The sample carries 140,000 to 150,000 clones, 85% to 90% recorded once. Sequenced sample: PBMCs or T cells enriched from blood (not recorded which). The receptors originated from a woman in her 30s with acute COVID-19. CDR3s include the opening cysteine and the closing phenylalanine or tryptophan. The D gene is left open where the match is weak. Size is stated for part of the rows, as once, few or many counts, or as a class when the clone is expanded.

>-|TRBV24-1|TRBJ1-3|-
CATSGGPGHSGNTIYF
TGTGCCACCAGTGGCGGCCCCGGCCACTCTGGAAACACCATATATTTT
>TRBD1|TRBV13|TRBJ1-4|-
CASSEWGTANEKLFF
TGTGCCAGCAGCGAGTGGGGGACAGCTAATGAAAAACTGTTTTTT
>TRBD2|TRBV19|TRBJ2-7|few
CASSTRLAGVGEQYF
TGTGCCAGTAGTACCAGACTAGCGGGAGTGGGTGAGCAGTACTTC
>TRBD2|TRBV7-9|TRBJ2-1|-
CASSLQASGLRNEQFF
TGTGCCAGCAGCTTACAAGCTAGCGGGTTGCGCAATGAGCAGTTCTTC
>TRBD1|TRBV29-1|TRBJ1-1|-
CSVHGQGYTEAFF
TGCAGCGTTCACGGACAGGGGTACACTGAAGCTTTCTTT
>TRBD1|TRBV28|TRBJ1-2|-
CASSSTGGAYGYTF
TGTGCCAGCAGTTCTACAGGGGGCGCGTATGGCTACACCTTC
>TRBD1|TRBV6-1|TRBJ1-2|-
CASSEEHRGIYGYTF
TGTGCCAGCAGTGAAGAACACAGGGGGATCTATGGCTACACCTTC
>TRBD2|TRBV28|TRBJ2-1|-
CASSSASGSAGNEQFF
TGTGCCAGCAGTTCAGCTAGCGGGAGTGCGGGTAATGAGCAGTTCTTC
>-|TRBV30|TRBJ2-7|-
CAWSPRGPVNEQYF
TGTGCCTGGAGTCCTCGAGGGCCGGTGAACGAGCAGTACTTC
>TRBD1|TRBV19|TRBJ1-4|few
CASSTPGQGRKLFF
TGTGCCAGTAGTACACCGGGACAGGGCAGAAAACTGTTTTTT
>TRBD1|TRBV7-2|TRBJ2-5|-
CASSKGTGRQETQYF
TGTGCCAGCAGCAAAGGGACAGGGAGACAAGAGACCCAGTACTTC
>-|TRBV27|TRBJ1-1|-
CASSLSLVGANTEAFF
TGTGCCAGCAGTTTATCGTTGGTGGGAGCGAACACTGAAGCTTTCTTT
>-|TRBV15|TRBJ1-4|-
CATSRGSEGNEKLFF
TGTGCCACCAGCAGAGGATCTGAGGGAAATGAAAAACTGTTTTTT
>TRBD1|TRBV7-8|TRBJ2-7|-
CASSLGSGTENYEQYF
TGTGCCAGCAGCTTAGGGTCCGGGACAGAAAACTACGAGCAGTACTTC
>-|TRBV11-2|TRBJ1-4|-
CASSPQAGLEKLFF
TGTGCCAGCAGCCCCCAGGCGGGTCTTGAAAAACTGTTTTTT
>-|TRBV7-2|TRBJ1-2|-
CASSLYPPDYGYTF
TGTGCCAGCAGCTTATATCCCCCAGACTATGGCTACACCTTC
>-|TRBV10-3|TRBJ2-1|-
CAISDGRSGTDNEQFF
TGTGCCATCAGTGACGGGAGATCGGGTACGGACAATGAGCAGTTCTTC
>-|TRBV10-3|TRBJ1-2|-
CAISEAQVFYGYTF
TGTGCCATCAGTGAGGCACAGGTCTTTTATGGCTACACCTTC
>-|TRBV27|TRBJ1-4|-
CASSLSGEIRGKLFF
TGTGCCAGCAGTTTATCGGGCGAGATAAGGGGAAAACTGTTTTTT
>-|TRBV2|TRBJ1-2|-
CASSESGPGGGGYTF
TGTGCCAGCAGTGAAAGTGGGCCGGGGGGAGGCGGCTACACCTTC
>-|TRBV11-2|TRBJ2-5|-
CASSADIQGRETQYF
TGTGCCAGCAGCGCCGACATACAGGGAAGAGAGACCCAGTACTTC
>TRBD2|TRBV7-2|TRBJ2-7|-
CASSLAGTSSYEQYF
TGTGCCAGCAGCTTAGCCGGGACTAGCTCCTACGAGCAGTACTTC
>TRBD1|TRBV7-8|TRBJ1-1|-
CASSRQGMNTEAFF
TGTGCCAGCAGTCGACAGGGCATGAACACTGAAGCTTTCTTT
>-|TRBV7-3|TRBJ1-1|-
CASSLQGGGNTEAFF
TGTGCCAGCAGCTTACAGGGAGGCGGAAACACTGAAGCTTTCTTT
>-|TRBV9|TRBJ2-7|-
CASSVGGGTYEQYF
TGTGCCAGCAGCGTAGGTGGGGGGACCTACGAGCAGTACTTC
>-|TRBV7-2|TRBJ2-1|-
CASSLVGQLVGEQFF
TGTGCCAGCAGCTTAGTTGGGCAGCTCGTTGGCGAGCAGTTCTTC
>-|TRBV12-5|TRBJ2-7|-
CASGLWDTTYEQYF
TGTGCTAGTGGTTTGTGGGACACTACCTACGAGCAGTACTTC
>-|TRBV7-9|TRBJ1-1|-
CASSRQLWNTEAFF
TGTGCCAGCAGCCGACAGCTTTGGAACACTGAAGCTTTCTTT
>TRBD1|TRBV28|TRBJ1-2|-
CASSWGQAYGYTF
TGTGCCAGCAGCTGGGGACAGGCCTATGGCTACACCTTC
>-|TRBV18|TRBJ2-6|-
CATTRGSGANVLTF
TGTGCCACTACCAGGGGCTCTGGGGCCAACGTCCTGACTTTC
>TRBD2|TRBV4-2|TRBJ2-5|-
CASSQEWPQAGGQETQYF
TGTGCCAGCAGCCAAGAATGGCCTCAAGCGGGAGGCCAAGAGACCCAGTACTTC
>-|TRBV7-9|TRBJ1-1|-
CASSLAVEAFF
TGTGCCAGCAGCTTGGCAGTCGAAGCTTTCTTT
>-|TRBV3-1/TRBV3-2|TRBJ1-4|-
CASSQRPFGEKLFF
TGTGCCAGCAGCCAGAGACCCTTCGGGGAAAAACTGTTTTTT
>TRBD1|TRBV19|TRBJ1-5|-
CASTGTGGIQPQHF
TGTGCCAGTACTGGAACAGGGGGCATTCAGCCCCAGCATTTT
>TRBD1|TRBV18|TRBJ2-1|-
CASSPGARDRALIEQFF
TGTGCCAGCTCACCCGGTGCCCGGGACAGGGCATTAATTGAGCAGTTCTTC
>TRBD1|TRBV7-2|TRBJ1-2|-
CASSLAGTGLYGYTF
TGTGCCAGCAGCTTAGCGGGGACAGGGCTATATGGCTACACCTTC
>TRBD1|TRBV28|TRBJ1-1|-
CASSPNLDRGPMNTEAFF
TGTGCCAGCAGCCCCAACCTAGACAGGGGTCCGATGAACACTGAAGCTTTCTTT
>TRBD2|TRBV28|TRBJ2-1|-
CASSLLGTSLKSSYNEQFF
TGTGCCAGCAGTTTACTAGGGACTAGCCTAAAGAGCTCCTACAATGAGCAGTTCTTC
>-|TRBV7-2|TRBJ1-1|once
CASSLDGDSNTEAFF
TGTGCCAGCAGCTTAGACGGAGACTCGAACACTGAAGCTTTCTTT
>-|TRBV28|TRBJ1-1|-
CASSSAGSQVNSEAFF
TGTGCCAGCAGTTCCGCGGGGTCACAGGTGAACTCTGAAGCTTTCTTT
>-|TRBV5-1|TRBJ2-2|-
CASAIGDTGELFF
TGCGCCAGCGCGATAGGGGACACCGGGGAGCTGTTTTTT
>-|TRBV12-3/TRBV12-4|TRBJ2-7|-
CASSSIYEQYF
TGTGCCAGCAGCTCTATCTACGAGCAGTACTTC
>-|TRBV19|TRBJ2-1|-
CASSPSGSPPASPYNEQFF
TGTGCCAGTAGTCCTTCAGGTAGCCCGCCAGCTAGCCCCTACAATGAGCAGTTCTTC
>-|TRBV7-6|TRBJ1-3|-
CASSPGLAISGNTIYF
TGTGCCAGCAGCCCAGGGTTGGCGATCTCTGGAAACACCATATATTTT
>-|TRBV18|TRBJ2-2|once
CASVTGNTGELFF
TGTGCCAGTGTGACAGGGAACACCGGGGAGCTGTTTTTT
>TRBD1|TRBV28|TRBJ2-7|-
CASSKQGRSYEQYF
TGTGCCAGCAGTAAACAGGGGCGATCCTACGAGCAGTACTTC
>-|TRBV5-1|TRBJ1-1|-
CASSLGQTNTEAFF
TGCGCCAGCAGCCTAGGACAGACGAACACTGAAGCTTTCTTT
>TRBD2|TRBV5-1|TRBJ2-7|once
CASSLLASGSAYEQYF
TGCGCCAGCAGCTTGCTGGCTAGCGGGAGCGCCTACGAGCAGTACTTC
>-|TRBV19|TRBJ2-7|-
CASSILMAAREEQYF
TGTGCCAGTAGTATACTCATGGCGGCTCGAGAAGAGCAGTACTTC
>TRBD2|TRBV28|TRBJ2-1|-
CASSLNRGTSGRAGQFF
TGTGCCAGCAGTTTAAATAGGGGGACTAGCGGGAGGGCAGGGCAGTTCTTC
>-|TRBV30|TRBJ2-1|-
CAWTPGLSSYNEQFF
TGTGCCTGGACTCCGGGACTGAGCTCCTACAATGAGCAGTTCTTC
>-|TRBV5-1|TRBJ1-1|once
CASSLGQGGTEAFF
TGCGCCAGCAGCTTGGGCCAGGGAGGCACTGAAGCTTTCTTT
>TRBD2|TRBV7-8|TRBJ2-1|-
CASSLIAVAGGPNEQFF
TGTGCCAGCAGCTTAATTGCCGTAGCGGGAGGACCGAATGAGCAGTTCTTC
>-|TRBV30|TRBJ2-1|once
CAWRGPFLGYEQFF
TGTGCCTGGAGAGGCCCTTTCCTAGGCTATGAGCAGTTCTTC
>-|TRBV7-6|TRBJ2-3|-
CASSFVDSGTDTQYF
TGTGCCAGCAGCTTTGTGGATAGCGGCACAGATACGCAGTATTTT